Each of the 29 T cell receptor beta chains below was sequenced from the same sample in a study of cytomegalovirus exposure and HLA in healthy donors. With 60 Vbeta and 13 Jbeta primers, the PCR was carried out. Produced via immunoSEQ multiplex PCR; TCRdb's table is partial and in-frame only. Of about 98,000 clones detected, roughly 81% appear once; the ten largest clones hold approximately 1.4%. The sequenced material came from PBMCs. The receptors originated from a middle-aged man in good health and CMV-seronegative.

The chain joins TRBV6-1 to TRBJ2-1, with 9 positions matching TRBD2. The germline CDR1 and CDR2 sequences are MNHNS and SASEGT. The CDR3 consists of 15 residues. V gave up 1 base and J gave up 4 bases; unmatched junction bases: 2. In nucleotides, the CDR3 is TGTGCCAGCAGTGAAGAGCGGGGGGCTTACAATGAGCAGTTCTTC. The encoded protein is CASSEERGAYNEQFF.

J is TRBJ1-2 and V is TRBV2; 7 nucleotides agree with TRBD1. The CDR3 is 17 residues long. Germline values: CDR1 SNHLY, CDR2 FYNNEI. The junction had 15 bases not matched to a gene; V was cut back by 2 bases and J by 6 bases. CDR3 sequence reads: CASSEWVGGASGDGYTF. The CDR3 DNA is TGTGCCAGCAGTGAATGGGTAGGGGGCGCCTCGGGAGATGGCTACACCTTC.

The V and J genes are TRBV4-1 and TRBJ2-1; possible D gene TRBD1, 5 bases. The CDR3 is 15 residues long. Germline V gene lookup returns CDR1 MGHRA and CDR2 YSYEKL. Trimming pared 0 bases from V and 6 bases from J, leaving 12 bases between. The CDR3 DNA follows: TGCGCCAGCAGCCAAGATCCTTCAGGGTTCAATGAGCAGTTCTTC. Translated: CASSQDPSGFNEQFF.

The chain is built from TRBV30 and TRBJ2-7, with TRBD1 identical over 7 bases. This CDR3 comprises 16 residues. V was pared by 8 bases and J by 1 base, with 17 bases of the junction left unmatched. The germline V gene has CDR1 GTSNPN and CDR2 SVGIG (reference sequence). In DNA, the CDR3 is TGTGCCGCAGCTAAAGCCAAGACAGGGCGATCCTACGAGCAGTACTTC. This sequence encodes CAAAKAKTGRSYEQYF.

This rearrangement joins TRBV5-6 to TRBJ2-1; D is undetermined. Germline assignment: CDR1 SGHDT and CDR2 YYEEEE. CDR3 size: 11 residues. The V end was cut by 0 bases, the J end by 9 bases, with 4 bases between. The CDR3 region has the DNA TGTGCCAGCAGCTTGGTTAGTGAGCAGTTCTTC. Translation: CASSLVSEQFF. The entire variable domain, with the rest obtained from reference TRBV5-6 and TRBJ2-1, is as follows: DAGVTQSPTHLIKTRGQQVTLRCSPKSGHDTVSWYQQALGQGPQFIFQYYEEEERQRGNFPDRFSGHQFPNYSSELNVNALLLGDSALYLCASSLVSEQFFGPGTRLTVL.

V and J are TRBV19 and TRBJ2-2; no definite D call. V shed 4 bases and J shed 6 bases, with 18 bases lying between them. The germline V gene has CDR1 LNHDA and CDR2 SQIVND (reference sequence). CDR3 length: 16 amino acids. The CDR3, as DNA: TGTGCCAGTAGTAAGCCCCTGAGAACAGCTGCCGGGGAGCTGTTTTTT. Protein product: CASSKPLRTAAGELFF.

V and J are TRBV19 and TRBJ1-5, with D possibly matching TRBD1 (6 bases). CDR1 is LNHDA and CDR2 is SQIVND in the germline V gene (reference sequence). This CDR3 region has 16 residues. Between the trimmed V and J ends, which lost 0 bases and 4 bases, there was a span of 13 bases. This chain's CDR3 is CASSIERHRENQPQHF. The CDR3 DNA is TGTGCCAGTAGTATAGAAAGGCACAGGGAGAATCAGCCCCAGCATTTT.

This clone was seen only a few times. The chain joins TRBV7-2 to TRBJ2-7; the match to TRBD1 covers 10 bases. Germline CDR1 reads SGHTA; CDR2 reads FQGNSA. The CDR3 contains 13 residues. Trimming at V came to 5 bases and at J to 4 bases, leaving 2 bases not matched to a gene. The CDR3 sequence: CASSRDRGYEQYF. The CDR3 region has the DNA TGTGCCAGCAGCCGGGACAGGGGTTACGAGCAGTACTTC. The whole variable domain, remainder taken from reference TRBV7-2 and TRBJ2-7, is GAGVSQSPSNKVTEKGKDVELRCDPISGHTALYWYRQSLGQGLEFLIYFQGNSAPDKSGLPSDRFSAERTGGSVSTLTIQRTQQEDSAVYLCASSRDRGYEQYFGPGTRLTVT.

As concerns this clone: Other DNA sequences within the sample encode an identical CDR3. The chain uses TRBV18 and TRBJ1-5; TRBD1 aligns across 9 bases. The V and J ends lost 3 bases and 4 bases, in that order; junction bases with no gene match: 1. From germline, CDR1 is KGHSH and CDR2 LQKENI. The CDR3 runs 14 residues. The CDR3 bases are TGTGCCAGCTCACCGGGACAGGGAAATCAGCCCCAGCATTTT. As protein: CASSPGQGNQPQHF.

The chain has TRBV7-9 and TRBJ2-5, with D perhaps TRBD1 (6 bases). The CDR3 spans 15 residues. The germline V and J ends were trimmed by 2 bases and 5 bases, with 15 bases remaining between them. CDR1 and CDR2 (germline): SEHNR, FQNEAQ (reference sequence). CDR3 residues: CASSLLQGGWETQYF. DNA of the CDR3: TGTGCCAGCAGCTTACTACAGGGCGGTTGGGAGACCCAGTACTTC.

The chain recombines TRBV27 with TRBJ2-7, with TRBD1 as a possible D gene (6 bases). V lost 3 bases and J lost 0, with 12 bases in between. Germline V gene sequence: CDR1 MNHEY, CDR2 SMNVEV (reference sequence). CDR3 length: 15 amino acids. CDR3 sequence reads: CASSFSWTDSYEQYF. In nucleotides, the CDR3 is TGTGCCAGCAGTTTCTCTTGGACAGACTCCTACGAGCAGTACTTC.

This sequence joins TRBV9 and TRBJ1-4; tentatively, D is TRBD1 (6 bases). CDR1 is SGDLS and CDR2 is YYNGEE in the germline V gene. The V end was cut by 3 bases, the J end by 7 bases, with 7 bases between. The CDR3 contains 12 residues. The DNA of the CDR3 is TGTGCCAGCAGCGCACAGGGTGAAAAACTGTTTTTT. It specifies CASSAQGEKLFF.

The CDR3 DNA is TGTGCCAGCTCACAGCTCATCGACAGCGACTCTGGAAACACCATATATTTT. This sequence encodes CASSQLIDSDSGNTIYF. V usage is TRBV18 and J usage is TRBJ1-3; weak D call: TRBD1 (5 bases). Trimming left V 4 bases short and J 0 bases short, with 16 bases between. Germline V gives CDR1 KGHSH, CDR2 LQKENI. The CDR3 totals 17 residues.

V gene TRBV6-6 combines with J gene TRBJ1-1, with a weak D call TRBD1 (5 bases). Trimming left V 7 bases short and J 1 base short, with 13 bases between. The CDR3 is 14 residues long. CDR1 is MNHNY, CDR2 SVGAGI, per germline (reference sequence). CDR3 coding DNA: TGTGCCAGCAAACCAGGGAATACGAACACTGAAGCTTTCTTT. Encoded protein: CASKPGNTNTEAFF.

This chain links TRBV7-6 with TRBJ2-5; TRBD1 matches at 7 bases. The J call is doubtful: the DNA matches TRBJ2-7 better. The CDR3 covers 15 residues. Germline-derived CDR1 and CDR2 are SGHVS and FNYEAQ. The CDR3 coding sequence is TGTGCCAGCAGCTTAGAACAGGGGAATACCTACGAGCAGTACTTC. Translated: CASSLEQGNTYEQYF.

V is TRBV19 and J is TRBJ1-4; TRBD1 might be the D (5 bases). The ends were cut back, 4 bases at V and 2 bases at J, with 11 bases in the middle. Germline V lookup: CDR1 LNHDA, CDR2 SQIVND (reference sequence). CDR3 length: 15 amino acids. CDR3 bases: TGTGCCAGTAGTAATAAGGGGTCGACTAATGAAAAACTGTTTTTT. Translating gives CASSNKGSTNEKLFF.

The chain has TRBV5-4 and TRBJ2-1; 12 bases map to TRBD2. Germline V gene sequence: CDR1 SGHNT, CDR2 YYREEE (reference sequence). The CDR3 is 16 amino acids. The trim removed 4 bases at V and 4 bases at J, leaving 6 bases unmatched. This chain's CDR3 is CASSVGLAGSYNEQFF. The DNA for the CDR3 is TGTGCCAGCAGCGTGGGACTAGCGGGTTCTTACAATGAGCAGTTCTTC.

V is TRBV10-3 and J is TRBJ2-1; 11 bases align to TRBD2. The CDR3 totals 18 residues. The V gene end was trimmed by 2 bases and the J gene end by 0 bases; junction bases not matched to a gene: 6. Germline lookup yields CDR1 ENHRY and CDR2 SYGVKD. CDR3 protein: CAISERTSGPSSYNEQFF. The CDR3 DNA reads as TGTGCCATCAGTGAGAGGACTAGCGGGCCGAGCTCCTACAATGAGCAGTTCTTC.

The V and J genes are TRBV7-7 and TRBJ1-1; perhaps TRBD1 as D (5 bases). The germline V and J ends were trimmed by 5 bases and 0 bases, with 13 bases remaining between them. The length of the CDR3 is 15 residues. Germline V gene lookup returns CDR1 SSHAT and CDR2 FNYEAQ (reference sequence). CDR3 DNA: TGTGCCAGCAGCCCCCTGGGGACTATGAACACTGAAGCTTTCTTT. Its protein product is CASSPLGTMNTEAFF.

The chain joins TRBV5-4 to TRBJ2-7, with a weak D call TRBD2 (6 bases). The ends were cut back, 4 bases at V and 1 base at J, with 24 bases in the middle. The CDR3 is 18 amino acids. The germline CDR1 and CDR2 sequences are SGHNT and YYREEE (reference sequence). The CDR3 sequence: CASSGNSGGPQFSYEQYF. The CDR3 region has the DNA TGTGCCAGCAGCGGAAATTCCGGGGGACCGCAGTTTTCCTACGAGCAGTACTTC.

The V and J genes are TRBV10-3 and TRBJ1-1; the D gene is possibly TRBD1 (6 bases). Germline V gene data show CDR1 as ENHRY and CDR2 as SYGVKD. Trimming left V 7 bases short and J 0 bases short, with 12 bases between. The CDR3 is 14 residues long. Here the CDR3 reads CAINQGILNTEAFF. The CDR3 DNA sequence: TGTGCCATCAACCAGGGGATTTTGAACACTGAAGCTTTCTTT.

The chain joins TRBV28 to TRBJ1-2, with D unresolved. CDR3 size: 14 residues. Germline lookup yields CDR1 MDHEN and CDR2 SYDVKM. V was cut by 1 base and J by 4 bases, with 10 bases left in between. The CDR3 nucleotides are TGTGCCAGCAGTTTATTGAGCGCCGTCTATGGCTACACCTTC. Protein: CASSLLSAVYGYTF.

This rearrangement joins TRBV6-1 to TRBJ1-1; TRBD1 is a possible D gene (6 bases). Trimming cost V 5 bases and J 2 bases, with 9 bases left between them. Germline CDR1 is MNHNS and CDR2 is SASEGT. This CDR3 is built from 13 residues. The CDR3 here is CASSHRVNTEAFF. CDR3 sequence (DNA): TGTGCCAGCAGTCACAGGGTTAACACTGAAGCTTTCTTT.

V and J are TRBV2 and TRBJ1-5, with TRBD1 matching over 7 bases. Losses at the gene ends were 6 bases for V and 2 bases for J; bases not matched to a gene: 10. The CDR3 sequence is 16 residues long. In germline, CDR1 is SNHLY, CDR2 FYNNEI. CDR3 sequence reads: CASSDSLGGGNQPQHF. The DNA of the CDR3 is TGTGCCAGCAGCGACAGCTTAGGGGGCGGCAATCAGCCCCAGCATTTT.

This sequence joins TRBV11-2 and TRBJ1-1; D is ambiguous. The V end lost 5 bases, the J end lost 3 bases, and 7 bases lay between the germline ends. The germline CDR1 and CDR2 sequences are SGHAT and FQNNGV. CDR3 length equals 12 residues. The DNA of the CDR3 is TGTGCCAGCAGCCTCTTCCACACTGAAGCTTTCTTT. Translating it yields CASSLFHTEAFF.

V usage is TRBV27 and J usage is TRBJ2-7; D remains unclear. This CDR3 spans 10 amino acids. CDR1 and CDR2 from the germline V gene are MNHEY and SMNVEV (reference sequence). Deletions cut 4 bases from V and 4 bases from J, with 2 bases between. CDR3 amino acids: CASSSYEQYF. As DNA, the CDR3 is TGTGCCAGCAGTTCGTACGAGCAGTACTTC.

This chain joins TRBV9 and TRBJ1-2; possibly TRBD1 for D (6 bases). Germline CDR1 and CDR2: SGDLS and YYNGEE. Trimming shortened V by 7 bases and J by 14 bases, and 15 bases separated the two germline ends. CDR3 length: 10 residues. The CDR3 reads CASSGGAATF. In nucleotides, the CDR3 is TGTGCCAGCTCGGGGGGGGCTGCTACCTTC. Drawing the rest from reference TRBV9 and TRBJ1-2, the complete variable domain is DSGVTQTPKHLITATGQRVTLRCSPRSGDLSVYWYQQSLDQGLQFLIQYYNGEERAKGNILERFSAQQFPDLHSELNLSSLELGDSALYFCASSGGAATFGSGTRLTVV.

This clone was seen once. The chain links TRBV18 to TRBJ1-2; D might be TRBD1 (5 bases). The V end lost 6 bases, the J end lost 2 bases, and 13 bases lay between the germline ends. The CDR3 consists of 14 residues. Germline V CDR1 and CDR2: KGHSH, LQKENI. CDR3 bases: TGTGCCAGCTCCCCTAAGACAGCCAACTATGGCTACACCTTC. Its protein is CASSPKTANYGYTF.

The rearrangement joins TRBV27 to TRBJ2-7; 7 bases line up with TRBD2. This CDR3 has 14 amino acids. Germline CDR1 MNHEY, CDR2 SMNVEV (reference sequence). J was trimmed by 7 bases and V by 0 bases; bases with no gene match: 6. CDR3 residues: CASSLSGGVGEQYF. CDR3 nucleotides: TGTGCCAGCAGTTTATCGGGAGGGGTGGGAGAGCAGTACTTC.